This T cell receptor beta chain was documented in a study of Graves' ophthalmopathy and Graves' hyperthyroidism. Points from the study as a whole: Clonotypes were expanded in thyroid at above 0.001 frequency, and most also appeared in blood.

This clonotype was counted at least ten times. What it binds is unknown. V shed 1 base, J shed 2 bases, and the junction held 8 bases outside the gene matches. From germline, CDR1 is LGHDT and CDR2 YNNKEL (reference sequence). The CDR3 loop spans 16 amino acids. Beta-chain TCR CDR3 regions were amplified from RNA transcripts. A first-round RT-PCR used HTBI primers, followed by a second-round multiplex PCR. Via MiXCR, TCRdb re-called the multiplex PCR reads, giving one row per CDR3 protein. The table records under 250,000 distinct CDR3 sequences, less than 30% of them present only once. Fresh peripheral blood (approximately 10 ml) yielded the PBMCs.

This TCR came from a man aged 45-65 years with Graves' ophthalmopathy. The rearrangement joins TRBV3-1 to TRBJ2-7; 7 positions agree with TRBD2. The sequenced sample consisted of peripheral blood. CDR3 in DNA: TGTGCCAGCAGCCAAGGATTACCTAGCGGTACCTACGAGCAGTACTTC. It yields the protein CASSQGLPSGTYEQYF.